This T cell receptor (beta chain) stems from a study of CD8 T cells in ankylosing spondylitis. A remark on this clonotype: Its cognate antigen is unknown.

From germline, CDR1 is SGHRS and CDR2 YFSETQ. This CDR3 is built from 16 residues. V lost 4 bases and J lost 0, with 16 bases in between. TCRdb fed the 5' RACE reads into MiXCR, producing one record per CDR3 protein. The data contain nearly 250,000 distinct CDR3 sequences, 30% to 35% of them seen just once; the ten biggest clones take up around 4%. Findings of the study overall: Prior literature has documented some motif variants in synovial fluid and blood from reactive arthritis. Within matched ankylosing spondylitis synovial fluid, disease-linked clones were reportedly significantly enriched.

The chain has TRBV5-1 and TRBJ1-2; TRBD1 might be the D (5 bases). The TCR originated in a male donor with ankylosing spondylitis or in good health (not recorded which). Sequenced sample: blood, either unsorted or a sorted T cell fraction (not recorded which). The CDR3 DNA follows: TGCGCCAGCAGCCCCGGGACGGAGAGATCTAACTATGGCTACACCTTC. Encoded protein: CASSPGTERSNYGYTF.